What follows are 30 T cell receptor beta chains derived from one specimen sequenced in a study of T cell responses to AZD1222 COVID-19 vaccine (dated by TCRdb to about 2021). The library was produced with the immunoSEQ multiplex PCR assay. Held by TCRdb, this immuneACCESS table contains in-frame sequences only and omits some clones. Under half of the omission traces to an unresolved V gene where checked; the cause of the rest is unknown. For this sample there are 110,000 or so clones; more than 70% appear just once. About 6% of the sample comes from the top ten. Reading the label with the study, this specimen's time point is: about 28 days (+/-7) after the second vaccine dose. The material sequenced was peripheral blood, taken 28 days after the second AZD1222 dose. The receptor set was obtained from an adult who received the AZD1222 COVID-19 vaccine.

Comments on this clone: The same CDR3 arises from other DNA sequences in this sample as well. V is TRBV18 and J is TRBJ1-2; 7 bases agree with TRBD1. Germline trimming cut 6 bases from V and 5 bases from J; bases unmatched to any gene: 6. This CDR3 is 13 amino acids long. Germline V gene data show CDR1 as KGHSH and CDR2 as LQKENI. The CDR3 nucleotides are TGTGCCAGCTCCCCCGACAGGGAATATGGCTACACCTTC. It translates to CASSPDREYGYTF.

The count of this clone is one. The genes are TRBV7-9 and TRBJ1-4; D gene ambiguous. Per the germline V gene, CDR1 is SEHNR and CDR2 is FQNEAQ (reference sequence). V lost 0 bases, J lost 4 bases, and 15 bases lay in between. This CDR3 spans 17 amino acids. The CDR3 loop reads CASSLAEDGRFNEKLFF. CDR3 nucleotides: TGTGCCAGCAGCTTAGCTGAGGACGGTCGATTTAATGAAAAACTGTTTTTT.

The chain recombines TRBV4-3 with TRBJ1-1; D is unclear. Trimming took off 1 base at V and 0 bases at J, with 9 bases between the two ends. CDR3 length equals 15 residues. Germline-derived CDR1 and CDR2 are LGHNA and YSLEER. The CDR3: CASSQVGPLNTEAFF. The CDR3, as DNA: TGCGCCAGCAGCCAAGTAGGACCCCTGAACACTGAAGCTTTCTTT.

The J gene is TRBJ2-5, the V gene TRBV11-2; a weak D match, TRBD1 (6 bases). V lost 0 bases and J lost 6, with 14 bases in between. This CDR3 contains 15 residues. From germline, CDR1 is SGHAT and CDR2 FQNNGV. The CDR3: CASSLEFGRGKTQYF. Here the CDR3 DNA reads TGTGCCAGCAGCTTAGAGTTCGGCAGGGGAAAGACCCAGTACTTC.

DNA of the CDR3: TGTGCCAGCAGTCCAACTTACACAGCCAAAAACATTCAGTACTTC. This encodes CASSPTYTAKNIQYF. V is TRBV28 and J is TRBJ2-4, with D hard to call. V was clipped by 5 bases and J by 0 bases, with 11 bases between them. The CDR3 has 15 amino acids. The germline V gene encodes CDR1 MDHEN and CDR2 SYDVKM.

The genes are TRBV9 and TRBJ1-5; D ambiguous. CDR3 length equals 15 residues. V lost 3 bases to trimming and J lost 8 bases, with 18 bases between them. CDR1 and CDR2 (germline): SGDLS, YYNGEE. DNA of the CDR3: TGTGCCAGCAGCGAGAGGGAGGGCTCAGCGGAGCCCCAGCATTTT. Protein: CASSEREGSAEPQHF.

The CDR3 region has the DNA TGTGCCAGCAGTGACCGGGGGGACCTCGGCGGGGGAATTCTCACAGATACGCAGTATTTT. Translation: CASSDRGDLGGGILTDTQYF. The chain combines TRBV6-1 with TRBJ2-3; 7 bases are a match to TRBD2. Trimming cost V 3 bases and J 2 bases; bases outside gene matches: 20. Germline CDR1 is MNHNS and CDR2 is SASEGT. The CDR3 contains 20 residues.

V gene TRBV6-5 combines with J gene TRBJ1-1; no reliable D call. Trimming took 11 bases from V and 4 from J, leaving 17 bases between them. The CDR3 has 13 amino acids. CDR1 is MNHEY and CDR2 is SVGAGI in the germline V gene. Here the CDR3 DNA reads TGTGCCGGAGGTATAGAGTCGGGCACTGAAGCTTTCTTT. Its translation: CAGGIESGTEAFF.

The chain links TRBV4-2 to TRBJ2-7; 8 bases are shared with TRBD2. Germline lookup yields CDR1 LGHNA and CDR2 YNFKEQ. The CDR3 loop spans 18 amino acids. With 0 bases clipped from V and 4 bases from J, the junction kept 14 bases outside the gene matches. CDR3 sequence reads: CASSQELVAGTRPYEQYF. CDR3 bases: TGTGCCAGCAGCCAAGAATTAGTAGCGGGGACTCGGCCTTACGAGCAGTACTTC.

This CDR3 reads CASRIDYNSPLHF. The CDR3 DNA sequence: TGTGCCAGCAGAATAGACTATAATTCACCCCTCCACTTT. V is TRBV12-3 or TRBV12-4 and J is TRBJ1-6; D not resolved. V lost 6 bases to trimming and J lost 3 bases, with 6 bases between them. This CDR3 spans 13 amino acids.

The chain employs TRBV18 and TRBJ1-5, with TRBD1 identical over 7 bases. The CDR3 runs 16 residues. The V gene's germline CDR1 is KGHSH and CDR2 LQKENI. After removal of 3 bases from V and 0 bases from J, the junction contained 5 bases not matched to a gene. The CDR3 protein is CASSPGQTVSNQPQHF. CDR3 sequence (DNA): TGTGCCAGCTCACCGGGACAGACCGTTAGCAATCAGCCCCAGCATTTT.

This chain connects TRBV5-1 to TRBJ1-6, with D tentatively TRBD1 (5 bases). V gave up 0 bases and J gave up 4 bases, with 5 bases separating them. The germline gives CDR1 SGHRS, CDR2 YFSETQ. The CDR3 length is 14 residues. The CDR3 nucleotides are TGCGCCAGCAGCTTGGGACAGTATAATTCACCCCTCCACTTT. It yields the protein CASSLGQYNSPLHF.

The V call is TRBV5-1, the J call TRBJ1-2; D unresolved. The CDR3 runs to 15 residues. The germline CDR1 and CDR2 sequences are SGHRS and YFSETQ. Trimming took off 0 bases at V and 0 bases at J, with 9 bases between the two ends. The CDR3 is CASSLGLRANYGYTF. In nucleotides, the CDR3 is TGCGCCAGCAGCTTGGGACTGAGAGCTAACTATGGCTACACCTTC. Together with reference TRBV5-1 and TRBJ1-2, the CDR3 gives the full variable domain: KAGVTQTPRYLIKTRGQQVTLSCSPISGHRSVSWYQQTPGQGLQFLFEYFSETQRNKGNFPGRFSGRQFSNSRSEMNVSTLELGDSALYLCASSLGLRANYGYTFGSGTRLTVV.

A single count supports this clone. This chain connects TRBV2 to TRBJ2-7; D may be TRBD1 (6 bases). Trimming pared 10 bases from V and 0 bases from J, leaving 19 bases between. This CDR3 region has 15 residues. Germline assignment: CDR1 SNHLY and CDR2 FYNNEI. CDR3 nucleotides: TGTGCCACAGCCGAAAACAGGGAAAGCTCCTACGAGCAGTACTTC. This encodes CATAENRESSYEQYF.

The rearrangement uses TRBV27 and TRBJ1-1; possibly TRBD1 for D (5 bases). The CDR3 runs to 12 residues. The germline CDR1 and CDR2 sequences are MNHEY and SMNVEV (reference sequence). V lost 6 bases to trimming and J lost 5 bases, with 10 bases between them. Here the CDR3 DNA reads TGTGCCAGCAGCCCGAGGGGAACTGAAGCTTTCTTT. This codes for CASSPRGTEAFF.

The V call is TRBV7-2, the J call TRBJ1-6; TRBD1 aligns across 12 bases. V trimming: 1 base; J trimming: 6 bases; junction bases outside the gene matches: 4. This CDR3 spans 17 amino acids. Germline CDR1 SGHTA, CDR2 FQGNSA. The CDR3 loop is CASSLGGTGGPNSPLHF. Here the CDR3 DNA reads TGTGCCAGCAGCTTAGGTGGGACAGGGGGCCCTAATTCACCCCTCCACTTT.

This clone has a single count. The V call is TRBV12-5, the J call TRBJ1-1; D unclear. This CDR3 has 14 amino acids. Trimming pared 2 bases from V and 4 bases from J, leaving 11 bases between. Germline V gene lookup returns CDR1 LGHNT and CDR2 FRNRAP. CDR3 amino acids: CASGLFLESTEAFF. The CDR3 coding sequence is TGTGCTAGTGGTTTGTTTTTAGAGAGCACTGAAGCTTTCTTT. The whole variable domain, filled in from reference TRBV12-5 and TRBJ1-1, reads DARVTQTPRHKVTEMGQEVTMRCQPILGHNTVFWYRQTMMQGLELLAYFRNRAPLDDSGMPKDRFSAEMPDATLATLKIQPSEPRDSAVYFCASGLFLESTEAFFGQGTRLTVV.

This chain connects TRBV29-1 to TRBJ1-1; maybe TRBD1 (5 bases). Germline V gene lookup returns CDR1 SQVTM and CDR2 ANQGSEA. V was clipped by 7 bases and J by 0 bases, with 12 bases between them. This CDR3 comprises 13 residues. The CDR3 nucleotides read TGCAGCGGAGTGAGACAGATGAACACTGAAGCTTTCTTT. Its translation is CSGVRQMNTEAFF.

The chain joins TRBV27 to TRBJ2-7; D is uncertain. This CDR3 has 16 amino acids. CDR1 MNHEY and CDR2 SMNVEV come from the germline V gene (reference sequence). V lost 3 bases to trimming and J lost 4 bases, with 19 bases between them. The CDR3, as DNA: TGTGCCAGCAGTTTGTCGGCGGCAACCGAGATTTACGAGCAGTACTTC. Translation: CASSLSAATEIYEQYF.

This clone was counted once. DNA of the CDR3: TGTGCCAGCTCACCACAAACAGTGTCAACTGAAGCTTTCTTT. It is translated as CASSPQTVSTEAFF. The chain combines TRBV18 with TRBJ1-1; D uncertain. Trimming left V 1 base short and J 5 bases short, with 11 bases between. The CDR3 length is 14 residues. Germline V gives CDR1 KGHSH, CDR2 LQKENI.

The chain combines TRBV29-1 with TRBJ1-1; no clear D. Germline CDR1 and CDR2: SQVTM and ANQGSEA. The CDR3 runs 11 residues. The germline V and J ends were trimmed by 4 bases and 2 bases, with 5 bases remaining between them. CDR3 sequence: CSVGTNTEAFF. DNA for the CDR3: TGCAGCGTTGGGACCAACACTGAAGCTTTCTTT.

The V call is TRBV28, the J call TRBJ2-3; 8 bases align to TRBD2. Looked up from germline, CDR1 is MDHEN and CDR2 is SYDVKM. With V trimmed by 3 bases and J by 2 bases, 4 bases remained unmatched. CDR3 length equals 15 residues. Written as DNA, the CDR3 is TGTGCCAGCAGTTTGCCTAGCGGGCTCACAGATACGCAGTATTTT. Its protein product is CASSLPSGLTDTQYF.

The gene calls are TRBV27 and TRBJ1-4; D not resolved. This CDR3 comprises 14 residues. V lost 6 bases and J lost 5, with 13 bases in between. Germline CDR1 MNHEY, CDR2 SMNVEV (reference sequence). CDR3 region: CASSSESRNEKLFF. The CDR3 nucleotides are TGTGCCAGCAGCTCAGAATCTAGAAATGAAAAACTGTTTTTT.

This chain connects TRBV15 to TRBJ2-6; D uncertain. Germline CDR1 LNHNV, CDR2 YYDKDF (reference sequence). This CDR3 contains 15 residues. Trimming removed 5 bases at V and 1 base at J, with 9 bases between. CDR3 bases: TGTGCCACCAGCGTTCGAGCTTCTGGGGCCAACGTCCTGACTTTC. It encodes CATSVRASGANVLTF.

This clone was found a few times. The chain couples TRBV14 to TRBJ1-1; TRBD1 matches 10 bases. This CDR3 region has 17 residues. After removal of 3 bases from V and 0 bases from J, the junction contained 7 bases not matched to a gene. Germline CDR1 SGHDN, CDR2 FVKESK. As DNA, the CDR3 is TGTGCCAGCAGCCACCGGGACAGGGGCATAATGAACACTGAAGCTTTCTTT. It yields the protein CASSHRDRGIMNTEAFF. Variable domain in full (rest from reference TRBV14 and TRBJ1-1): EAGVTQFPSHSVIEKGQTVTLRCDPISGHDNLYWYRRVMGKEIKFLLHFVKESKQDESGMPNNRFLAERTGGTYSTLKVQPAELEDSGVYFCASSHRDRGIMNTEAFFGQGTRLTVV.

The rearrangement joins TRBV19 to TRBJ1-1, with TRBD1 matching over 7 bases. Germline V gene sequence: CDR1 LNHDA, CDR2 SQIVND (reference sequence). V dropped 4 bases and J dropped 5; count of bases not matched to a gene: 7. CDR3 length equals 14 residues. The DNA of the CDR3 is TGTGCCAGTAGTACGACAGGGTTGTGGACTGAAGCTTTCTTT. Residues: CASSTTGLWTEAFF.

This chain links TRBV7-3 with TRBJ1-2; D is ambiguous. The CDR3 has 14 amino acids. Per germline, CDR1 SGHTA and CDR2 FQGTGA. The germline V and J ends were trimmed by 3 bases and 7 bases, with 15 bases remaining between them. CDR3 sequence reads: CASSLGVGRSGYTF. CDR3 DNA: TGTGCCAGCAGCTTGGGCGTGGGGAGATCTGGCTACACCTTC.

The CDR3 loop is CASSETGGHQPQHF. In nucleotides, the CDR3 is TGTGCCAGCAGTGAGACAGGGGGTCATCAGCCCCAGCATTTT. V is TRBV6-2 or TRBV6-3 and J is TRBJ1-5; the match to TRBD1 covers 9 bases. The CDR3 is 14 amino acids. CDR1 and CDR2 from the germline V gene are MNHEY and SVGEGT. The ends lost 5 bases at V and 5 bases at J; junction bases unmatched: 4.

The gene calls are TRBV5-1 and TRBJ1-1, with D possibly TRBD1 on 5 matching bases. Trimming cost V 0 bases and J 0 bases, with 9 bases left between them. The CDR3 is 15 residues long. The germline V gene has CDR1 SGHRS and CDR2 YFSETQ. CDR3 DNA: TGCGCCAGCAGCTTGGAACAGGACATGAACACTGAAGCTTTCTTT. This encodes CASSLEQDMNTEAFF. The complete variable domain, with remaining parts taken from reference TRBV5-1 and TRBJ1-1, reads KAGVTQTPRYLIKTRGQQVTLSCSPISGHRSVSWYQQTPGQGLQFLFEYFSETQRNKGNFPGRFSGRQFSNSRSEMNVSTLELGDSALYLCASSLEQDMNTEAFFGQGTRLTVV.

The rearrangement uses TRBV9 and TRBJ2-3; perhaps TRBD2 as D (7 bases). V dropped 2 bases and J dropped 6 bases, with 13 bases sitting between them. Germline-derived CDR1 and CDR2 are SGDLS and YYNGEE. The CDR3 is made up of 14 amino acids. The CDR3 nucleotides are TGTGCCAGCAGCGTTGCGGGGGCAAAGGATACGCAGTATTTT. Protein sequence: CASSVAGAKDTQYF. The variable domain in full, completed from reference TRBV9 and TRBJ2-3, reads DSGVTQTPKHLITATGQRVTLRCSPRSGDLSVYWYQQSLDQGLQFLIQYYNGEERAKGNILERFSAQQFPDLHSELNLSSLELGDSALYFCASSVAGAKDTQYFGPGTRLTVL.